This paragraph reports one T cell receptor beta chain. As yet, its antigen is unknown. This sample stems from a study of shared clonotypes between healthy human individuals. Some clones are missing from TCRdb's copy, which holds only in-frame ones; the method was immunoSEQ multiplex PCR. This sample has roughly 2.2 million clones, with around 92% found just once. Study findings and constraints: Estimated richness values were generally larger in naive subsets than in memory subsets.

This CDR3 is 14 amino acids long. Trimming cost V 5 bases and J 4 bases, with 16 bases left between them. Germline-derived CDR1 and CDR2 are SGHRS and YFSETQ. Sequencing used naive CD4+ T cells from PBMCs. Stated subset: CD45RA+ positively selected. This TCR came from a man aged 18 to 29 in good health. Some clones in this sample may be carry-over from other donors' samples. The chain recombines TRBV5-1 with TRBJ2-7; possibly TRBD2 for D (6 bases). The CDR3 DNA sequence: TGCGCCAGCAGTTCCCAGACGGGGGATTACGAGCAGTACTTC. Amino acid sequence: CASSSQTGDYEQYF.